The TCR beta chain described here comes from a study of sequential checkpoint blockade in melanoma (dated by TCRdb to 2018 to 2020). General notes on the study: Patients were randomized 1:1 to first-line nivolumab followed by ipilimumab (arm A) or ipilimumab followed by nivolumab (arm B). Maintenance nivolumab came after each of the two trial sequences. Broader findings and caveats from the paper: Validation of the response-prediction model combining TCR metrics and mutation burden is needed in larger, independent patient cohorts.

CDR1 and CDR2 are read off the germline V gene as SGHDT and YYEEEE. Taken from cysteine to valine, the CDR3 has 13 residues. CDR3 DNA is the only sequence kept; it has 39 bases, read in frame from the first base. Deletion took 1 base off V and 4 bases off J, with a span of 9 bases between the germline ends. This specimen's treatment or condition label, per the study, means: randomized to nivolumab then ipilimumab (arm A) or the reverse (arm B). None of the patients in the trial had previously been given DNA-damaging chemotherapy. Thawed PBMCs were sorted on a FACS Aria II flow cytometer to isolate live CD3+CD8+ cells negative for CD19 and CD56. The samples were obtained from melanoma patients enrolled in CheckMate 064, an open-label, randomized phase II trial testing sequential checkpoint blockade. Peripheral blood mononuclear cells were collected by leukapheresis, purified using Ficoll-Paque, and frozen in human serum containing roughly 10% DMSO. Right after sorting, the blood CD3+CD8+ cells were verified to be >95% pure, and DNA extraction followed.

As regards this clone: Its binding antigen is unknown. One base away there is no much larger clone; base qualities are not given.

The immunoSEQ Assay was used to immunosequence TCRbeta CDR3 regions from genomic DNA. Prior to high-throughput sequencing, genomic DNA was amplified by bias-controlled multiplex PCR. Concerning the study's data processing: To quantify the absolute abundance of each unique TCRbeta CDR3 region, the sequences were collapsed and filtered. Clonality, defined as 1 minus Pielou's evenness, was calculated using only productive rearrangements. A previously published method was used to identify clones whose frequencies were significantly greater in on-treatment samples than in baseline samples. The clones in this table, taken by TCRdb from immuneACCESS, are in-frame only. Not every clone is retained; where verified, under half of the shortfall comes from an unresolved V gene, and the cause of the rest is unknown. V and J calls and clone size follow that table, whereas D and trimming were derived from the DNA. The table for this sample lists 40,000 or so clones; roughly 85% of them were counted only once. The ten largest clones represent approximately 12% of the sample.

The specimen comprised CD8+ T cells sorted from blood (inferred from file names), sampled from a patient given nivolumab and ipilimumab in sequence. The receptor was derived from a human donor with melanoma. Rearrangement joined TRBV5-6 to TRBJ2-7, and possibly TRBD2, on 5 matching bases. CDR3 reads: CASSLRGGYEQYV. The bases are TGTGCCAGCAGCTTGCGCGGCGGGTACGAGCAGTACGTC.